This is a list of T cell receptor beta chains from one sample in a study of cytomegalovirus exposure and HLA in healthy donors. Only in-frame clones appear in the TCRdb table, and some are missing; sequencing was by immunoSEQ multiplex PCR. The profile shows approximately 120,000 clones, more than 80% of them singletons. Material for sequencing was PBMCs. The origin of the receptors is a woman in her thirties in good health and CMV-seropositive. CDR3s include the opening cysteine and the closing phenylalanine or tryptophan. A D gene is named only where the DNA matches it firmly. Size is stated for part of the rows, as once, few or many counts, or as a class when the clone is expanded.

cdr3_length	clone_size	d_call	j_call	v_call	cdr3_nt	cdr3_aa
14	-	TRBD1	TRBJ1-1	TRBV11-2	TGTGCCAGCAGCTTGCCGCGACAGGGTCCTGAAGCTTTCTTT	CASSLPRQGPEAFF
14	-	TRBD1	TRBJ2-7	TRBV2	TGTGCCAGCAGTGGGACAGGGGGCTCTGGCGAGCAGTACTTC	CASSGTGGSGEQYF
16	-	TRBD2	TRBJ2-1	TRBV14	TGTGCCAGCAGCCCTTTCGGGGGGGCGCTCTACAATGAGCAGTTCTTC	CASSPFGGALYNEQFF
14	-	-	TRBJ1-2	TRBV7-9	TGTGCCAGCAGCTTAGGGTGGGGGCCTGGTGGCTACACCTTC	CASSLGWGPGGYTF
14	-	TRBD2	TRBJ2-7	TRBV6-1	TGTGCCACAAATCTCGGACTAGCGGCCTACGAGCAGTACTTC	CATNLGLAAYEQYF
13	-	-	TRBJ2-1	TRBV11-3	TGTGCCAGCAGCGCCTCGGGGGGCATAGCGCAGTTCTTC	CASSASGGIAQFF
17	-	TRBD2	TRBJ2-7	TRBV11-3	TGTGCCAGCAGTCCTCGACTAGCGGGAGGGCCTAAGTACGAGCAGTACTTC	CASSPRLAGGPKYEQYF
15	once	-	TRBJ2-5	TRBV18	TGTGCCAGCTCACCGTTTACAGGGCTCCAAGAGACCCAGTACTTC	CASSPFTGLQETQYF
15	-	TRBD1	TRBJ1-2	TRBV7-3	TGTGCCAGCAGCCCTCAGGGGGCGAAGTGGGATGGCTACACCTTC	CASSPQGAKWDGYTF
13	-	-	TRBJ2-5	TRBV5-1	TGCGCCAGCAGCCTACCTGAGGAAGAGACCCAGTACTTC	CASSLPEEETQYF
15	-	-	TRBJ2-3	TRBV30	TGTGCCTGGAGTGTTTTGAGGGGGTTTAAGGATACGCAGTATTTT	CAWSVLRGFKDTQYF